This TCR beta chain appears in the sequencing data of a study of chemoradiotherapy in HPV16-positive cancers. Across the whole study: Functional T-cell assays on a couple of HPV16-positive patients' cells defined candidate HPV-specific clones and common TCR motifs.

Study-wide results and limits: Candidate HPV-specific clones and E7-related TCR motifs grew in tumor during treatment. HPV-responsive T-cell expansion during chemoradiotherapy was linked to improved recurrence-free survival in HPV16-positive patients.

The protocol was immunoSEQ multiplex PCR, while the TCRdb copy is restricted to in-frame clones and leaves out a portion. The sample includes tens of thousands of clones, 84% of them seen just once. This clone was detected only once. Antigen specificity is unknown. CDR3 length: 15 residues. CDR1 and CDR2 (germline): SGHRS, YFSETQ. The V end was cut by 0 bases, the J end by 4 bases, with 10 bases between. Over chemoradiotherapy, repertoires were sampled more than once. The starting material was blood, obtained from a patient who underwent chemoradiotherapy. V and J are TRBV5-1 and TRBJ2-2, with no clear D. The clonotype originates from a human donor with HPV-associated anogenital cancer. The CDR3 region is CASSLGQTITGELFF. In DNA form, the CDR3 reads TGCGCCAGCAGCTTGGGGCAGACGATCACCGGGGAGCTGTTTTTT.